This TCR beta chain was observed in a study of blood T cell repertoires in COVID-19. Study summary: Acute-phase and convalescent COVID-19 samples originated in the United States, Italy and Spain. PBMCs, B-cell-depleted T cells, or T cells were the source of the cDNA or gDNA that made up the material.

The V gene's germline CDR1 is KGHSH and CDR2 LQKENI. V lost 0 bases and J lost 6, with 12 bases in between. This CDR3 has 15 amino acids. This clone has just a few counts. Authors' analysis steps: For nucleated cells, counts were estimated from reference gene primer amplification. Libraries were prepared by immunoSEQ multiplex PCR; TCRdb keeps only in-frame clonotypes and omits some of them. V and J calls and clone size come straight from that table; D and trimming were deduced from the DNA. The repertoire holds around 110,000 clones, with 71% as singletons. The receptor's source is a human donor with acute or convalescent COVID-19. The donor label of this sample is uncertain. The sample was peripheral blood. This chain connects TRBV18 to TRBJ1-5, with D possibly matching TRBD1 (5 bases). The CDR3 coding sequence is TGTGCCAGCTCACCACCGGGGGGTTCGGGTCAGCCCCAGCATTTT. This gives the protein CASSPPGGSGQPQHF.